This TCR beta chain was obtained from a study of blood T cell repertoires in COVID-19. Study information: The samples span acute and convalescent COVID-19 from the United States, Italy and Spain.

Original methodology: Reference gene primer amplification yielded estimated nucleated cell counts. Assay: immunoSEQ multiplex PCR; the TCRdb copy retains only in-frame clones and omits some. That table furnishes V, J and clone size, whereas the DNA furnished D and trimming. The repertoire holds over 110,000 clones, with approximately 88% as singletons. The CDR3 is made up of 14 amino acids. Germline V lookup: CDR1 KGHSH, CDR2 LQKENI. Trimming cost V 4 bases and J 5 bases, with 14 bases left between them. The clonotype comes from a human donor in a cohort sampled during active COVID-19. The source material was peripheral blood. V and J are TRBV18 and TRBJ1-1; D is unresolved. DNA of the CDR3: TGTGCCAGCTCACGGTTAGACTCGGGGACTGAAGCTTTCTTT. As protein: CASSRLDSGTEAFF.